This T cell receptor beta chain was obtained from a study of OX40 agonist ivuxolimab in advanced cancers. The study's findings and limits: More expanded clones were found, on average, in CD8+ than in CD4+ T cells. CD4+ and CD8+ blood T cells expanded clonally by week 6 at 0.1 to 3.0 mg/kg.

Comment on this clone: Its matching antigen is unknown. The junction departs from the called germline gene at one end, perhaps through a read error.

At cycle 4 day 1, cycle 7 day 1, and baseline, blood was sampled. TCRdb's copy holds only in-frame clones and misses some; the assay was immunoSEQ multiplex PCR. This sample has some 110,000 clones, with over 85% found just once. The CDR3 loop spans 15 amino acids. Germline CDR1 and CDR2: SGHNT and YYREEE (reference sequence). The source was CD4+ or CD8+ T cells sorted from blood, collected in a trial of the OX40 agonist ivuxolimab. The chain couples TRBV5-4 to TRBJ2-1, with D maybe TRBD2 (5 bases). This TCR came from an adult with an advanced solid tumor such as melanoma, head and neck, liver or kidney cancer. This CDR3 reads CASSLDRTSFNEQFF. The CDR3 bases are TGTGCCAGCAGCTTGGACCGGACTTCCTTCAATGAGCAGTTCTTC.